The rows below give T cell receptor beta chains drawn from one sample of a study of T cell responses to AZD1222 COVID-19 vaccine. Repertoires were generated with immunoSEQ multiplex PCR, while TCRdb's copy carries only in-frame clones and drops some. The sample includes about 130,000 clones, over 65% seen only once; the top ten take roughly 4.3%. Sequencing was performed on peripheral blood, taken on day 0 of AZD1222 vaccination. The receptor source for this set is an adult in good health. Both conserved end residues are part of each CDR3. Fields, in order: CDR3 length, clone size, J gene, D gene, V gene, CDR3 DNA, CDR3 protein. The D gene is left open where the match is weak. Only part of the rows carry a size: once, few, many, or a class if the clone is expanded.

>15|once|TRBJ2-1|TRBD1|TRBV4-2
TGTGCCAGCAGCCAAGTCGGACAGGGGGTCGGTGAGCAGTTCTTC
CASSQVGQGVGEQFF
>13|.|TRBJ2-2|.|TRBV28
TGTGCCAGCAGCATCGCTCGGGGTGGAAATATTTTGTGG
CASSIARGGNILW
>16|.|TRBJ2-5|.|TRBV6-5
TGTGCCAGCAGTTACTCGAGATCCGGTAAAGGGGAGACCCAGTACTTC
CASSYSRSGKGETQYF
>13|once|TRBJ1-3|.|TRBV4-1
TGCGCCAGCAGCCAAGGAACAGTTGGCACCATATATTTT
CASSQGTVGTIYF
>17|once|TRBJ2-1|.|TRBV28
TGTGCCAGCAGACTCCGATCCTCCGGGACGGGCTTCAATGAGCAGTTCTTC
CASRLRSSGTGFNEQFF
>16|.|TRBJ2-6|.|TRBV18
TGTGCCAGCTCACCCGTGCCCAGCTCTGGGGCCAACGTCCTGACTTTC
CASSPVPSSGANVLTF
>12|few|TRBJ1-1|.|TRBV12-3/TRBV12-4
TGTGCCAGCACCTTCGGACCACGGGAAGCTTTCTTT
CASTFGPREAFF
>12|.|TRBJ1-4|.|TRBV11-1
TGTGCCAGCAGCCGGAGGAATGAAAAACTGTTTTTT
CASSRRNEKLFF
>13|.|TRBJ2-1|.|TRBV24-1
TGTGCCACCAGTGATTTGTGGGCTAATGAGCAGTTCTTC
CATSDLWANEQFF
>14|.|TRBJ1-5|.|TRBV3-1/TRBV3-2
TGTGCCAGCAGCCACTCGGGGGACAATCAGCCCCAGCATTTT
CASSHSGDNQPQHF
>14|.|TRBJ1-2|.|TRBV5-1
TGCGCCAGCAACCCGGACTCAGCTAACTATGGCTACACCTTC
CASNPDSANYGYTF
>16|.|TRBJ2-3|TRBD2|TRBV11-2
TGTGCCAGCAGCTTTAATCTAGCGGGGGTCGGGAATACGCAGTATTTT
CASSFNLAGVGNTQYF
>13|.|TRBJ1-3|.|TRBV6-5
TGTGCCAGCCCTACAGTCTCTGGAAACACCATATATTTT
CASPTVSGNTIYF
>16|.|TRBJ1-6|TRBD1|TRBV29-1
TGCAGCGTTGAAAGATGGTTGACAGGGCATAATTCACCCCTCCACTTT
CSVERWLTGHNSPLHF
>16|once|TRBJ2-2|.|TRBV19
TGTGCCAGTAGTATAGATTGGACACAGGGAACCGGGGAGCTGTTTTTT
CASSIDWTQGTGELFF
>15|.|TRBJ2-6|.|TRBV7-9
TGTGCCAGCAGCTTACGGGGTAAAGGGGCCAACGTCCTGACTTTC
CASSLRGKGANVLTF
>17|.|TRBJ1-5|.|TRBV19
TGTGCCAGTATGGGGATAGAGTTGGGGAGCAGCAATCAGCCCCAGCATTTT
CASMGIELGSSNQPQHF
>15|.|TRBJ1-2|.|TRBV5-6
TGTGCCAGCAGCCCCCGTCCCCCTCTTGACTATGGCTACACCTTC
CASSPRPPLDYGYTF